This TCR beta chain is drawn from a study of blood T cell repertoires in COVID-19. This clone has a single count. The CDR3 runs 16 residues. The germline V gene has CDR1 SGHNT and CDR2 YYREEE (reference sequence). J lost 0 bases, V lost 0 bases, and 2 bases had no gene match. Data came from immunoSEQ multiplex PCR; TCRdb stores just in-frame clones and leaves some out. Of 65,000 to 85,000 clones in the sample, around 90% are singletons; the top ten hold about 2.1%. The source is a human donor in a cohort sampled during active COVID-19. This chain uses TRBV5-4 with TRBJ2-2; TRBD1 matches 7 bases. The specimen sequenced was peripheral blood. CDR3 nucleotides: TGTGCCAGCAGCTTGGGACAGGGCACGAACACCGGGGAGCTGTTTTTT. It specifies CASSLGQGTNTGELFF.